Listed below are T cell receptor beta chains from one sample, sequenced in a study of T-cell memory formation after mild COVID-19. In TCRdb, the 5' RACE reads were re-called with MiXCR into one record per CDR3 protein. The table includes about 400,000 distinct CDR3 sequences, roughly a quarter detected once. The sequencing input was PBMCs or a T cell subset sorted from them (not recorded which). Receptors were obtained from an adult woman who had mild COVID-19 (a few samples of this study predate the infection). Cell type and time point are not known. CDR3s include the opening cysteine and the closing phenylalanine or tryptophan. A D gene is named only where the DNA matches it firmly. A clone size is listed for some rows: how often the clone was seen (once, few, many), or a class if it is expanded.

size	V	J	D	CDR3	DNA
few	TRBV21-1	TRBJ2-2	.	CASSKEGGRVGTGELFF	TGTGCCAGCAGCAAAGAGGGGGGCCGGGTCGGGACCGGGGAGCTGTTTTTT
.	TRBV15	TRBJ1-1	.	CATSSVLPNTEAFF	TGTGCCACCAGCAGTGTCCTACCGAACACTGAAGCTTTCTTT
many	TRBV5-1	TRBJ2-1	TRBD2	CASSFSGGSSYNEQFF	TGCGCCAGCAGCTTTTCGGGGGGGAGCTCCTACAATGAGCAGTTCTTC
few	TRBV7-9	TRBJ2-7	.	CASDRLGEQYF	TGTGCCAGCGACAGATTAGGGGAGCAGTACTTC
.	TRBV12-3/TRBV12-4	TRBJ1-2	.	CASSFAQGFYGYTF	TGTGCCAGCAGTTTTGCTCAGGGCTTCTATGGCTACACCTTC
.	TRBV6-2/TRBV6-3	TRBJ1-5	.	CASSPDRSQPQHF	TGTGCCAGCAGTCCTGACAGGTCCCAGCCCCAGCATTTT
.	TRBV20-1	TRBJ2-3	.	CSARDPPADTQYF	TGCAGTGCTAGAGATCCTCCGGCAGATACGCAGTATTTT
.	TRBV6-2/TRBV6-3	TRBJ2-2	TRBD1	CASSYSPGQGTGELFF	TGTGCCAGCAGTTACTCTCCGGGACAGGGAACCGGGGAGCTGTTTTTT
.	TRBV2	TRBJ2-2	TRBD2	CASRAGLAYTGELFF	TGTGCCAGCAGGGCCGGACTAGCCTATACCGGGGAGCTGTTTTTT
few	TRBV6-5	TRBJ2-2	.	CASSLTGPNTGELFF	TGTGCCAGCAGTTTGACGGGGCCCAACACCGGGGAGCTGTTTTTT
.	TRBV5-6	TRBJ2-3	.	CASSFRGPDTQYF	TGTGCCAGCAGCTTTCGCGGGCCAGATACGCAGTATTTT
.	TRBV5-1	TRBJ2-7	TRBD1	CASSLEQGGEQYF	TGCGCCAGCAGCTTGGAACAGGGGGGCGAGCAGTACTTC
.	TRBV7-2	TRBJ1-5	TRBD1	CASSQLNRGRGPQHF	TGTGCCAGCAGCCAATTGAACAGGGGCCGAGGGCCCCAGCATTTT
.	TRBV4-1	TRBJ1-4	TRBD1	CASSQGDRKFEKLFF	TGCGCCAGCAGCCAAGGGGACAGAAAATTTGAAAAACTGTTTTTT
.	TRBV5-5	TRBJ2-1	TRBD1	CASSLHRDRGSYNEQFF	TGTGCCAGCAGCTTACACCGGGACAGGGGCTCCTACAATGAGCAGTTCTTC
.	TRBV14	TRBJ2-1	TRBD2	CASSQERRLAGDNEQFF	TGTGCCAGCAGCCAAGAGAGGCGGCTAGCGGGGGACAATGAGCAGTTCTTC
.	TRBV7-2	TRBJ1-1	.	CASSPNRASNTEAFF	TGTGCCAGCAGCCCGAACAGGGCTTCGAACACTGAAGCTTTCTTT
.	TRBV7-9	TRBJ2-7	TRBD2	CASSLASAGAKEQYF	TGTGCCAGCAGCTTAGCGAGCGCGGGAGCTAAGGAGCAGTACTTC
few	TRBV12-3/TRBV12-4	TRBJ1-2	.	CASSLTRQEDGYTF	TGTGCCAGCAGTTTAACCCGGCAGGAAGATGGCTACACCTTC
few	TRBV18	TRBJ2-7	TRBD1	CASSPDRGLVHEQYF	TGTGCCAGCTCACCCGACAGGGGGCTAGTCCACGAGCAGTACTTC
.	TRBV7-9	TRBJ1-2	TRBD1	CASRGTGDGVPYGYTF	TGTGCCAGCCGAGGGACAGGGGATGGGGTTCCCTATGGCTACACCTTC
.	TRBV5-5	TRBJ1-1	.	CASSQLLGIGTEAFF	TGTGCCAGCAGCCAACTGTTGGGCATAGGGACTGAAGCTTTCTTT
few	TRBV29-1	TRBJ2-3	.	CSVTPGGVALGTQYF	TGCAGCGTTACGCCCGGCGGGGTGGCGTTGGGGACGCAGTATTTT
.	TRBV18	TRBJ2-3	.	CASSPGLGITTQYF	TGTGCCAGCTCACCAGGTCTGGGGATTACGACGCAGTATTTT
few	TRBV20-1	TRBJ1-5	.	CSARAASNQPQHF	TGCAGTGCTAGAGCAGCTAGCAATCAGCCCCAGCATTTT
many	TRBV20-1	TRBJ1-1	.	CSAQPPGLMNTEAFF	TGCAGTGCCCAACCGCCGGGACTTATGAACACTGAAGCTTTCTTT
few	TRBV23-1	TRBJ2-3	.	CASSQSASGLSTDTQYF	TGCGCCAGCAGTCAATCAGCCAGCGGGCTTAGCACAGATACGCAGTATTTT
.	TRBV7-9	TRBJ1-2	.	CASSLPGDYGYTF	TGTGCCAGCAGCTTACCTGGGGACTATGGCTACACCTTC
few	TRBV7-2	TRBJ2-7	TRBD2	CASSLTSGFSYEQYF	TGTGCCAGCAGCCTCACTAGCGGGTTCTCCTACGAGCAGTACTTC
few	TRBV7-9	TRBJ2-3	.	CASSLESTDTQYF	TGTGCCAGCAGCCTAGAGAGCACAGATACGCAGTATTTT
once	TRBV19	TRBJ2-5	.	CASSIDLGRQETQYF	TGTGCCAGTAGTATAGATCTCGGACGCCAAGAGACCCAGTACTTC
.	TRBV7-6	TRBJ2-3	.	CASAGGAGTDTQYF	TGTGCCAGCGCAGGAGGGGCGGGCACAGATACGCAGTATTTT
few	TRBV5-1	TRBJ2-2	.	CASSHDRPTGELFF	TGCGCCAGCAGCCACGATCGGCCGACCGGGGAGCTGTTTTTT
few	TRBV7-2	TRBJ2-5	.	CASSLNGGETQYF	TGTGCCAGCAGTTTAAACGGGGGAGAGACCCAGTACTTC
few	TRBV7-9	TRBJ2-3	.	CASSLAPPSADTQYF	TGTGCCAGCAGCCTAGCTCCCCCTAGCGCAGATACGCAGTATTTT
few	TRBV7-7	TRBJ2-7	TRBD2	CASSLQQTGTRQYF	TGTGCCAGCAGCTTACAACAGACCGGGACTAGGCAGTACTTC
.	TRBV4-1	TRBJ1-5	.	CASSPRTPQPQHF	TGCGCCAGCAGCCCCAGGACCCCTCAGCCCCAGCATTTT
.	TRBV14	TRBJ2-2	.	CASSQGGSLRLYTGELFF	TGTGCCAGCAGCCAAGGTGGTAGCCTCCGACTATACACCGGGGAGCTGTTTTTT
few	TRBV12-3/TRBV12-4	TRBJ1-6	.	CASSSYEGSPLHF	TGTGCCAGCAGTTCCTACGAGGGCTCACCCCTCCACTTT
.	TRBV5-1	TRBJ2-7	TRBD1	CASSLGPGGNYEQYF	TGCGCCAGCAGCTTGGGTCCAGGGGGCAACTACGAGCAGTACTTC
few	TRBV5-1	TRBJ2-2	TRBD1	CASSFGTGWTGELFF	TGCGCCAGCAGCTTCGGGACAGGGTGGACCGGGGAGCTGTTTTTT
few	TRBV6-5	TRBJ1-1	TRBD1	CASSGSTGMNTEAFF	TGTGCCAGCAGTGGGTCGACAGGGATGAACACTGAAGCTTTCTTT
few	TRBV5-1	TRBJ1-6	.	CASSLGRPRDSPLHF	TGCGCCAGCAGCTTGGGTAGGCCCAGAGATTCACCCCTCCACTTT
.	TRBV6-6	TRBJ2-2	.	CASSKDSYFELFF	TGTGCCAGCAGTAAAGACAGCTATTTCGAGCTGTTTTTT
few	TRBV11-2	TRBJ2-7	TRBD2	CASSLDQASGGTTRSYEQYF	TGTGCCAGCAGCTTAGATCAGGCTAGCGGGGGGACAACCCGCTCCTACGAGCAGTACTTC
once	TRBV7-3	TRBJ1-2	TRBD1	CASSRDSGYNYTF	TGTGCCAGCAGCCGGGACAGTGGTTATAACTACACCTTC
.	TRBV30	TRBJ2-5	.	CAWSKLRETQYF	TGTGCCTGGAGTAAGCTCCGAGAGACCCAGTACTTC
few	TRBV5-1	TRBJ2-1	.	CASSSANEQFF	TGCGCCAGCAGCTCTGCCAATGAGCAGTTCTTC
.	TRBV9	TRBJ2-3	.	CASSVAPTTDTQYF	TGTGCCAGCAGCGTAGCCCCGACCACAGATACGCAGTATTTT
.	TRBV12-3/TRBV12-4	TRBJ1-5	TRBD1	CASSSTGVYSNQPQHF	TGTGCCAGCAGTTCGACAGGGGTCTATAGCAATCAGCCCCAGCATTTT
.	TRBV5-1	TRBJ1-4	.	CASSLMGQSDEKLFF	TGCGCCAGCAGCTTGATGGGGCAGTCGGATGAAAAACTGTTTTTT
few	TRBV7-2	TRBJ2-1	TRBD2	CASSSVGGGYNEQFF	TGTGCCAGCTCCTCTGTGGGGGGGGGATACAATGAGCAGTTCTTC
many	TRBV9	TRBJ2-7	TRBD2	CASSVRPDSGSGSSYEQYF	TGTGCCAGCAGCGTAAGGCCAGATAGCGGGAGCGGTAGCTCCTACGAGCAGTACTTC
few	TRBV12-3/TRBV12-4	TRBJ1-6	.	CASRAGLLNSPLHF	TGTGCCAGCAGGGCGGGACTGTTAAATTCACCCCTCCACTTT
.	TRBV5-1	TRBJ2-7	TRBD2	CASRDGLAEDYEQYF	TGCGCCAGCAGAGATGGACTAGCGGAGGACTACGAGCAGTACTTC
.	TRBV11-1	TRBJ2-2	.	CASSPFSLNTGELFF	TGTGCCAGCAGCCCCTTCTCGCTGAACACCGGGGAGCTGTTTTTT
.	TRBV19	TRBJ2-1	.	CASSIGVSYNEQFF	TGTGCCAGTAGTATTGGGGTTTCCTACAATGAGCAGTTCTTC